One sample yielded the 29 T cell receptor beta chains listed below, sequenced in a study of cytomegalovirus exposure and HLA in healthy donors. The PCR had 60 Vbeta and 13 Jbeta primers. TCRdb's copy holds only in-frame clones and misses some; the assay was immunoSEQ multiplex PCR. The table has 110,000 to 150,000 clones, about 75% seen once. The sample taken for sequencing was PBMCs. The origin of the receptors is a man younger than 30 in good health and CMV-seronegative.

Remarks on this clone: A read error may produce the germline difference seen at one junction end. The same CDR3 is also encoded by other DNA sequences in this sample. The V and J genes are TRBV6-5 and TRBJ1-6; D remains unclear. Germline V lookup: CDR1 MNHEY, CDR2 SVGAGI. The length of the CDR3 is 16 residues. The CDR3 nucleotides read TGTGCCAGCAGCTACTCGCGGGACTCCTATAATTCACCCCTCCACTTT. Its translation: CASSYSRDSYNSPLHF.

The chain links TRBV19 to TRBJ2-1, with TRBD1 matching over 12 bases. CDR3 length equals 17 residues. Germline V gene lookup returns CDR1 LNHDA and CDR2 SQIVND (reference sequence). V shed 5 bases and J 5 bases; nucleotides not matched to a gene: 10. The CDR3 spells CASSALPGTGGHNEQFF. The CDR3 DNA reads TGTGCCAGTAGTGCCCTTCCAGGGACAGGGGGCCACAATGAGCAGTTCTTC.

The chain combines TRBV7-9 with TRBJ2-2, with D unresolved. V was clipped by 3 bases and J by 2 bases, with 7 bases between them. Germline loops: CDR1 SEHNR, CDR2 FQNEAQ (reference sequence). This CDR3 region has 14 residues. The CDR3 protein is CASSFTRNTGELFF. The CDR3, as DNA: TGTGCCAGCAGCTTTACGAGAAACACCGGGGAGCTGTTTTTT.

In its sample, this clone was seen once. The chain is built from TRBV5-1 and TRBJ1-4; 9 bases line up with TRBD1. CDR1 SGHRS and CDR2 YFSETQ come from the germline V gene. The CDR3 totals 15 residues. The J segment lost 3 bases and the V segment lost 2 bases, leaving 2 bases of the junction unmatched. CDR3 protein: CASSFGTGSNEKLFF. CDR3 nucleotide sequence: TGCGCCAGCAGCTTCGGGACAGGGTCTAATGAAAAACTGTTTTTT. The variable domain in full, completed from reference TRBV5-1 and TRBJ1-4, reads KAGVTQTPRYLIKTRGQQVTLSCSPISGHRSVSWYQQTPGQGLQFLFEYFSETQRNKGNFPGRFSGRQFSNSRSEMNVSTLELGDSALYLCASSFGTGSNEKLFFGSGTQLSVL.

This clone was counted once. The V and J genes are TRBV6-1 and TRBJ2-1, with TRBD2 identical over 9 bases. Losses at the gene ends were 3 bases for V and 6 bases for J; bases not matched to a gene: 18. CDR3 size: 19 residues. Germline V lookup: CDR1 MNHNS, CDR2 SASEGT. In nucleotides, the CDR3 is TGTGCCAGCAGTGAGCGCGGGAGGGGTAGGGATGAGGGGGCCAATGAGCAGTTCTTC. Translation gives CASSERGRGRDEGANEQFF.

The chain carries TRBV7-7 and TRBJ2-3; 8 bases match TRBD2. The V and J ends lost 5 bases and 3 bases, in that order; junction bases with no gene match: 4. The length of the CDR3 is 14 residues. Germline V gene lookup returns CDR1 SSHAT and CDR2 FNYEAQ (reference sequence). The DNA of the CDR3 is TGTGCCAGCAGCCCCGGGGGGGGGACAGATACGCAGTATTTT. Protein product: CASSPGGGTDTQYF.

This clone was seen a single time. This chain connects TRBV7-6 to TRBJ2-1, with D perhaps TRBD1 (5 bases). This CDR3 spans 15 amino acids. Germline CDR1 is SGHVS and CDR2 is FNYEAQ. Trimming stripped 1 base from V and 6 bases from J, with 13 bases between. The CDR3 sequence: CASSLGQGSGNEQFF. As DNA, the CDR3 is TGTGCCAGCAGCTTAGGTCAGGGATCGGGCAATGAGCAGTTCTTC.

The genes are TRBV7-9 and TRBJ2-1; possibly TRBD2 for D (8 bases). V gave up 5 bases and J gave up 9 bases, with 14 bases separating them. The CDR3 contains 13 residues. Germline V lookup: CDR1 SEHNR, CDR2 FQNEAQ (reference sequence). The CDR3 nucleotides read TGTGCCAGCAGCCAACGGGAGGGGGCTGAGCAGTTCTTC. Its protein product is CASSQREGAEQFF.

This chain connects TRBV4-1 to TRBJ2-7; perhaps TRBD1 as D (6 bases). V was clipped by 4 bases and J by 5 bases, with 15 bases between them. Germline CDR1 is MGHRA and CDR2 is YSYEKL. The CDR3 length is 14 residues. CDR3 loop: CASSLTGSVDEQYF. Here the CDR3 DNA reads TGCGCCAGCAGCCTAACAGGGAGCGTCGACGAGCAGTACTTC.

The V call is TRBV5-1, the J call TRBJ1-4; no reliable D call. The CDR3 is 16 amino acids. V gave up 0 bases and J gave up 0 bases, with 9 bases separating them. CDR1 is SGHRS and CDR2 is YFSETQ in the germline V gene. CDR3 residues: CASSLDRPTTNEKLFF. DNA for the CDR3: TGCGCCAGCAGCTTGGACAGACCCACAACTAATGAAAAACTGTTTTTT. Full variable domain (rest looked up from reference TRBV5-1 and TRBJ1-4): KAGVTQTPRYLIKTRGQQVTLSCSPISGHRSVSWYQQTPGQGLQFLFEYFSETQRNKGNFPGRFSGRQFSNSRSEMNVSTLELGDSALYLCASSLDRPTTNEKLFFGSGTQLSVL.

As regards this clone: A read error may account for a junction end that differs from germline. This chain joins TRBV19 and TRBJ2-5, with a possible D match to TRBD2 (5 bases). The germline CDR1 and CDR2 sequences are LNHDA and SQIVND (reference sequence). This CDR3 has 12 residues. Here the CDR3 reads CAGSKSGETQYF. DNA for the CDR3: TGTGCCGGTAGTAAGAGCGGAGAGACCCAGTACTTC.

V is TRBV18 and J is TRBJ1-2, with D hard to call. V was shortened by 2 bases and J by 4 bases, with 11 bases between the two germline ends. The germline gives CDR1 KGHSH, CDR2 LQKENI. The CDR3 extends over 14 amino acids. The CDR3 DNA follows: TGTGCCAGCTCACCAGGAGGGCCCGGCTATGGCTACACCTTC. As protein: CASSPGGPGYGYTF.

This clone was seen only a few times. The chain recombines TRBV9 with TRBJ1-2, with D maybe TRBD1 (5 bases). Trimming took off 5 bases at V and 7 bases at J, with 12 bases between the two ends. Germline CDR1 SGDLS, CDR2 YYNGEE. The CDR3 has 12 amino acids. CDR3 amino acids: CASRGGIGGYTF. The CDR3 nucleotides are TGTGCCAGCAGGGGGGGTATCGGTGGCTACACCTTC.

This clone was detected a few times. The chain couples TRBV7-9 to TRBJ2-7; 7 bases fit TRBD2. Germline V gene data show CDR1 as SEHNR and CDR2 as FQNEAQ (reference sequence). The CDR3 is made up of 17 amino acids. V was pared by 5 bases and J by 0 bases, with 13 bases of the junction left unmatched. The CDR3 spells CASSRSDGRGDSYEQYF. The CDR3 DNA follows: TGTGCCAGCAGCCGCTCGGATGGGAGGGGCGACTCCTACGAGCAGTACTTC. Looking up the rest from reference TRBV7-9 and TRBJ2-7 gives the full variable domain: DTGVSQNPRHKITKRGQNVTFRCDPISEHNRLYWYRQTLGQGPEFLTYFQNEAQLEKSRLLSDRFSAERPKGSFSTLEIQRTEQGDSAMYLCASSRSDGRGDSYEQYFGPGTRLTVT.

The sample holds one count of this clone. This chain connects TRBV11-3 to TRBJ2-7, with TRBD1 identical over 7 bases. CDR1 and CDR2 from the germline V gene are SGHNT and YENEEA. The V and J ends lost 0 bases and 3 bases, in that order; junction bases with no gene match: 2. The CDR3 contains 14 residues. As DNA, the CDR3 is TGTGCCAGCAGCTTAGAAGGGACAGACTACGAGCAGTACTTC. Its protein is CASSLEGTDYEQYF. The full variable domain, completed using reference TRBV11-3 and TRBJ2-7, is EAGVVQSPRYKIIEKKQPVAFWCNPISGHNTLYWYLQNLGQGPELLIRYENEEAVDDSQLPKDRFSAERLKGVDSTLKIQPAELGDSAVYLCASSLEGTDYEQYFGPGTRLTVT.

The chain links TRBV10-3 to TRBJ2-5, with 12 bases fitting TRBD2. The CDR3 spans 16 residues. CDR1 is ENHRY, CDR2 SYGVKD, per germline. The trim removed 1 base at V and 2 bases at J, leaving 2 bases unmatched. CDR3 sequence reads: CAISEYGLAGQETQYF. The DNA of the CDR3 is TGTGCCATCAGTGAGTATGGACTAGCGGGACAAGAGACCCAGTACTTC.

This chain connects TRBV5-6 to TRBJ2-1; 11 nucleotides match TRBD2. In germline, CDR1 is SGHDT, CDR2 YYEEEE. This CDR3 is 16 amino acids long. J lost 2 bases, V lost 4 bases, and 5 bases had no gene match. The CDR3 loop reads CASSRSGRAPYNEQFF. CDR3 sequence (DNA): TGTGCCAGCAGCCGTAGCGGGAGGGCCCCCTACAATGAGCAGTTCTTC. Using reference TRBV5-6 and TRBJ2-1 for the parts outside the CDR3, the full variable domain is DAGVTQSPTHLIKTRGQQVTLRCSPKSGHDTVSWYQQALGQGPQFIFQYYEEEERQRGNFPDRFSGHQFPNYSSELNVNALLLGDSALYLCASSRSGRAPYNEQFFGPGTRLTVL.

This chain links TRBV5-8 with TRBJ2-4, with 11 bases fitting TRBD1. Germline CDR1 SGHTS, CDR2 YDEGEE. J was trimmed by 0 bases and V by 1 base; bases with no gene match: 9. The CDR3 extends over 19 amino acids. The CDR3 region is CASSLMGQGGGLAKNIQYF. DNA of the CDR3: TGTGCCAGCAGCTTGATGGGACAGGGGGGAGGGCTAGCCAAAAACATTCAGTACTTC.

The chain couples TRBV6-5 to TRBJ2-7; 8 bases match TRBD1. Per the germline V gene, CDR1 is MNHEY and CDR2 is SVGAGI. This CDR3 has 15 residues. The V gene end was trimmed by 10 bases and the J gene end by 4 bases; junction bases not matched to a gene: 15. CDR3 sequence reads: CATSRRGQVAYEQYF. The CDR3 region has the DNA TGTGCCACTTCCCGGAGGGGACAGGTGGCTTACGAGCAGTACTTC.

The chain combines TRBV30 with TRBJ1-5; D might be TRBD1 (6 bases). Germline V gives CDR1 GTSNPN, CDR2 SVGIG (reference sequence). V was trimmed by 8 bases and J by 3 bases, leaving 20 bases between them. There are 15 residues in the CDR3. DNA for the CDR3: TGTGCCGCCCGAGGACCAGGGGTTTCCAATCAGCCCCAGCATTTT. As protein: CAARGPGVSNQPQHF.

The chain is built from TRBV28 and TRBJ2-3; D might be TRBD2 (5 bases). The V and J ends lost 8 bases and 2 bases respectively, with 8 bases between them. This CDR3 comprises 12 residues. Germline V gene data show CDR1 as MDHEN and CDR2 as SYDVKM. DNA of the CDR3: TGTGCCAGCCAGCGGACCACAGATACGCAGTATTTT. This sequence encodes CASQRTTDTQYF.

This chain connects TRBV29-1 to TRBJ1-1, with a tentative D call TRBD1 (5 bases). V lost 7 bases and J 3 bases, leaving 12 bases between the germline ends. CDR3 length equals 12 residues. Germline assignment: CDR1 SQVTM and CDR2 ANQGSEA. The CDR3 reads CSGQTKHTEAFF. In nucleotides, the CDR3 is TGCAGCGGACAGACAAAGCACACTGAAGCTTTCTTT.

The V call is TRBV10-1, the J call TRBJ2-7; 7 positions match TRBD1. J was trimmed by 7 bases and V by 2 bases; bases with no gene match: 17. The CDR3 totals 17 residues. The germline V gene has CDR1 WNHNN and CDR2 SYGVQD (reference sequence). In DNA form, the CDR3 reads TGCGCCAGCAGTGAGCTAAAACTAACGGGACAGCGTACGGAGCAGTACTTC. It specifies CASSELKLTGQRTEQYF.

There are a few counts of this clone. This chain links TRBV14 with TRBJ2-5; D perhaps matches TRBD1 (5 bases). CDR1 and CDR2 (germline): SGHDN, FVKESK. The CDR3 spans 16 residues. V lost 2 bases and J lost 0, with 13 bases in between. The CDR3 DNA follows: TGTGCCAGCAGCCAATGGGAAGGGGAATACCAAGAGACCCAGTACTTC. Translated, it gives CASSQWEGEYQETQYF. The complete variable domain, with remaining parts taken from reference TRBV14 and TRBJ2-5, reads EAGVTQFPSHSVIEKGQTVTLRCDPISGHDNLYWYRRVMGKEIKFLLHFVKESKQDESGMPNNRFLAERTGGTYSTLKVQPAELEDSGVYFCASSQWEGEYQETQYFGPGTRLLVL.

The gene calls are TRBV6-1 and TRBJ1-3; D is perhaps TRBD1 (6 bases). Germline CDR1 is MNHNS and CDR2 is SASEGT. This CDR3 has 15 residues. The V end lost 6 bases, the J end lost 5 bases, and 17 bases lay between the germline ends. The CDR3 sequence is CASSPSTGFRNTIYF. CDR3 DNA sequence: TGTGCCAGCAGCCCCTCGACAGGTTTCAGAAACACCATATATTTT.

This clone was counted between two and nine times. The rearrangement joins TRBV27 to TRBJ2-1; D is unresolved. From germline, CDR1 is MNHEY and CDR2 SMNVEV (reference sequence). This CDR3 comprises 15 residues. V lost 2 bases and J 8 bases, leaving 16 bases between the germline ends. In nucleotides, the CDR3 is TGTGCCAGCAGTTTAACCCCCCCCCAGTACCATGAGCAGTTCTTC. It encodes CASSLTPPQYHEQFF.

The chain has TRBV18 and TRBJ2-5, with a possible D match to TRBD2 (6 bases). Germline V lookup: CDR1 KGHSH, CDR2 LQKENI. The CDR3 runs 15 residues. Trimming left V 0 bases short and J 5 bases short, with 13 bases between. The CDR3 is CASSPPARDWETQYF. The DNA for the CDR3 is TGTGCCAGCTCACCACCGGCGCGGGATTGGGAGACCCAGTACTTC.

The chain links TRBV4-2 to TRBJ2-7; 7 bases agree with TRBD1. V gave up 0 bases and J gave up 2 bases; unmatched junction bases: 4. Germline lookup yields CDR1 LGHNA and CDR2 YNFKEQ. This CDR3 is built from 15 residues. CDR3 in DNA: TGTGCCAGCAGCCAAGAAGGGGACAGAACCTACGAGCAGTACTTC. Translated: CASSQEGDRTYEQYF.

The V and J genes are TRBV15 and TRBJ2-1, with D tentatively TRBD2 (6 bases). Trimming took 0 bases from V and 2 from J, leaving 17 bases between them. CDR1 is LNHNV and CDR2 is YYDKDF in the germline V gene (reference sequence). CDR3 size: 18 residues. CDR3 coding DNA: TGTGCCACCAGCAGAGACGCTAGCGAGCTGCCCCCCTACAATGAGCAGTTCTTC. It codes for CATSRDASELPPYNEQFF.